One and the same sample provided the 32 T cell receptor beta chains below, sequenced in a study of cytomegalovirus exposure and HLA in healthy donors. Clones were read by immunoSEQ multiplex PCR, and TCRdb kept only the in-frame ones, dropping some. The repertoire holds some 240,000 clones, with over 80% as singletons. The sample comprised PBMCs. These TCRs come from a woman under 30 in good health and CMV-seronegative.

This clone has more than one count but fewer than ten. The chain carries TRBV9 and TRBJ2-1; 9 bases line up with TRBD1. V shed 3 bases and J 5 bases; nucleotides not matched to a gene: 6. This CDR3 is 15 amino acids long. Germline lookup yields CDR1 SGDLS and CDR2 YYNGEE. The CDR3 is CASSATDRGHNEQFF. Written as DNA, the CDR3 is TGTGCCAGCAGCGCGACGGACAGGGGTCACAATGAGCAGTTCTTC.

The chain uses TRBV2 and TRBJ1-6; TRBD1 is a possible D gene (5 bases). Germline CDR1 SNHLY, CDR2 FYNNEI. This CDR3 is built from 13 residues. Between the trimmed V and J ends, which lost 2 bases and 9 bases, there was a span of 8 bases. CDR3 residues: CASSEQGGSPLHF. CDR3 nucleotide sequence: TGTGCCAGCAGTGAACAGGGCGGTTCACCCCTCCACTTT.

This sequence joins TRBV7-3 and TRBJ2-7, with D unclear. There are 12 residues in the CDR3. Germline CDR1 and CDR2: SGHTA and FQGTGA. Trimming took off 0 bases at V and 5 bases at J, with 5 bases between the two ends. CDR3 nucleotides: TGTGCCAGCAGCTTAACGAGACACGAGCAGTACTTC. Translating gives CASSLTRHEQYF.

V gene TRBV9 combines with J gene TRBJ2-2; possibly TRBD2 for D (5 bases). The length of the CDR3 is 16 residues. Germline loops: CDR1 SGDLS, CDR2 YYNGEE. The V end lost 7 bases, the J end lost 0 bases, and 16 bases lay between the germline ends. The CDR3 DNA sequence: TGTGCCAGCGACCGGGGTACGGGCGCGAACACCGGGGAGCTGTTTTTT. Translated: CASDRGTGANTGELFF.

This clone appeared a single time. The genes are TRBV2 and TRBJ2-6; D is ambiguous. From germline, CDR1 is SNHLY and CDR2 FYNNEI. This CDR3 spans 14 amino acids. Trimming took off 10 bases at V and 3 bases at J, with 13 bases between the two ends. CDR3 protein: CATRKGGGANVLTF. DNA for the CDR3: TGTGCCACCCGAAAGGGCGGTGGGGCCAACGTCCTGACTTTC.

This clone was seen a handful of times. CDR3 DNA: TGTGCCAGCAGTCCGATCAGGGGGCGCTCGGACTATGGCTACACCTTC. The encoded protein is CASSPIRGRSDYGYTF. The chain is built from TRBV27 and TRBJ1-2, with TRBD1 identical over 8 bases. The CDR3 consists of 16 residues. Germline V CDR1 and CDR2: MNHEY, SMNVEV (reference sequence). V lost 5 bases, J lost 3 bases, and 11 bases stayed unmatched.

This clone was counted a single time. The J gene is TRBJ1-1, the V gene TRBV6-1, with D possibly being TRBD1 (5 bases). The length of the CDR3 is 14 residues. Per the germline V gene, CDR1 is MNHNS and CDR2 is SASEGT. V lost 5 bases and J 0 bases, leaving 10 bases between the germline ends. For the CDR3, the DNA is TGTGCCAGCAGTCGCTACAGGATGAACACTGAAGCTTTCTTT. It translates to CASSRYRMNTEAFF.

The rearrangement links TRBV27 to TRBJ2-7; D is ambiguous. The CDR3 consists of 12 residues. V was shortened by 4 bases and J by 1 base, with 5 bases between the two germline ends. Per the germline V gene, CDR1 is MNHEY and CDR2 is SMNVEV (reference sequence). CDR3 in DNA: TGTGCCAGCAGTTCTGGATCCTACGAGCAGTACTTC. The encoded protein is CASSSGSYEQYF.

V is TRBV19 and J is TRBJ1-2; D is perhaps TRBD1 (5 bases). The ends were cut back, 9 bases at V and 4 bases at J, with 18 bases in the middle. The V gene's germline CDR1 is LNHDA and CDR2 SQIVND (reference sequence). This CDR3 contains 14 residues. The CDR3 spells CASPRGLGPYGYTF. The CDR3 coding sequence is TGTGCCAGCCCTCGGGGACTTGGCCCCTATGGCTACACCTTC.

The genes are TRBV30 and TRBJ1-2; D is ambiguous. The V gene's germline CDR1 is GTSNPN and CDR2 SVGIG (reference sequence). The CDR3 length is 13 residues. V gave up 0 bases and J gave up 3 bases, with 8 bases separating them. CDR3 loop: CAWSVHGDYGYTF. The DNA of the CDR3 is TGTGCCTGGAGTGTACATGGGGACTATGGCTACACCTTC. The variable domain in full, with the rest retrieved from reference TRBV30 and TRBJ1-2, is SQTIHQWPATLVQPVGSPLSLECTVEGTSNPNLYWYRQAAGRGLQLLFYSVGIGQISSEVPQNLSASRPQDRQFILSSKKLLLSDSGFYLCAWSVHGDYGYTFGSGTRLTVV.

CDR3 residues: CASGLVSGNNEQFF. The CDR3 nucleotides are TGTGCTAGTGGTTTGGTCTCCGGGAACAATGAGCAGTTCTTC. The V gene is TRBV12-5, the J gene TRBJ2-1, with D perhaps matching TRBD2 (5 bases). The CDR3 extends over 14 amino acids. V lost 0 bases to trimming and J lost 5 bases, with 8 bases between them. In germline, CDR1 is LGHNT, CDR2 FRNRAP.

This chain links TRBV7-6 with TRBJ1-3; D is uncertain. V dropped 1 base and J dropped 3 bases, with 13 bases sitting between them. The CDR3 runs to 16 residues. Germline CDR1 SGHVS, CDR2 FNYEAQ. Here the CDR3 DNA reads TGTGCCAGCAGCTTAGAGGGCAGGTCCTTTGGAAACACCATATATTTT. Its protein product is CASSLEGRSFGNTIYF.

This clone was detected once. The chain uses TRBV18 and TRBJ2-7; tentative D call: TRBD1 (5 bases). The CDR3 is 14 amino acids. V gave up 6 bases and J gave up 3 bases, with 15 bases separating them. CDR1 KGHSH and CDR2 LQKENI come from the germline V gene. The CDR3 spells CASSPKTEIYEQYF. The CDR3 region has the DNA TGTGCCAGCTCCCCTAAGACAGAGATCTACGAGCAGTACTTC.

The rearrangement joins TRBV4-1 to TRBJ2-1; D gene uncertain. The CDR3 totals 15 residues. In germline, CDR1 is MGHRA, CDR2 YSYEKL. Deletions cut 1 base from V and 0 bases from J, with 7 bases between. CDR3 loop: CASSQVWSSYNEQFF. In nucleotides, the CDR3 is TGCGCCAGCAGCCAAGTCTGGAGCTCCTACAATGAGCAGTTCTTC.

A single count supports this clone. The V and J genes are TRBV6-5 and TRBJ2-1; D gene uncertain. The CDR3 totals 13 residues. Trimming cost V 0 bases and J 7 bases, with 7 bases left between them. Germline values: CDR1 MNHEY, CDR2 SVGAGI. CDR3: CASSYSSGNEQFF. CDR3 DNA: TGTGCCAGCAGTTACTCGTCGGGTAATGAGCAGTTCTTC.

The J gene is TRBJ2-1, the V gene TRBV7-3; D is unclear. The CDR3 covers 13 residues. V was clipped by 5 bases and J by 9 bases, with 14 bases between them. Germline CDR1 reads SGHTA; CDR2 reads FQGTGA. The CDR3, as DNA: TGTGCCAGCAGCCAAACTCCCGTCGGTGAGCAGTTCTTC. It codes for CASSQTPVGEQFF.

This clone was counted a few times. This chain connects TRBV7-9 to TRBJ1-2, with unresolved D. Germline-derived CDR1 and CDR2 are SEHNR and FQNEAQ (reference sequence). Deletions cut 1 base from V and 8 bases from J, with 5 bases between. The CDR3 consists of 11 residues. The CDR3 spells CASSLESGYTF. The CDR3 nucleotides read TGTGCCAGCAGCTTAGAAAGCGGCTACACCTTC.

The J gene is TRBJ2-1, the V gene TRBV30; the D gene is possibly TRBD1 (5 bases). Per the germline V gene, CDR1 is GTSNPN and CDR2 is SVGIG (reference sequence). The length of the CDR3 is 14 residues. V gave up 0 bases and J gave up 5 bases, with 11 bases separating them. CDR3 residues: CAWSVGVENNEQFF. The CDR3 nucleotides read TGTGCCTGGAGTGTAGGGGTGGAGAACAATGAGCAGTTCTTC. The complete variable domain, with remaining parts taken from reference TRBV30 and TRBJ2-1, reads SQTIHQWPATLVQPVGSPLSLECTVEGTSNPNLYWYRQAAGRGLQLLFYSVGIGQISSEVPQNLSASRPQDRQFILSSKKLLLSDSGFYLCAWSVGVENNEQFFGPGTRLTVL.

The DNA of the CDR3 is TGTGCCAGCAGCTTACTTACAGGATCCTCCTACGAGCAGTACTTC. Translation gives CASSLLTGSSYEQYF. This chain links TRBV11-1 with TRBJ2-7; D might be TRBD1 (5 bases). V lost 2 bases to trimming and J lost 0 bases, with 11 bases between them. The CDR3 covers 15 residues. In germline, CDR1 is SGHAT, CDR2 FQDESV (reference sequence).

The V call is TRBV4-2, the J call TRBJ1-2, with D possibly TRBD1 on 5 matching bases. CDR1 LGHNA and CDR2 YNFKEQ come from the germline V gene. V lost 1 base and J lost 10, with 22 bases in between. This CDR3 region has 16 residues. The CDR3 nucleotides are TGTGCCAGCAGCCAAGGGTTCGGAGGGGAAACCCTTGCCTACACCTTC. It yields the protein CASSQGFGGETLAYTF.

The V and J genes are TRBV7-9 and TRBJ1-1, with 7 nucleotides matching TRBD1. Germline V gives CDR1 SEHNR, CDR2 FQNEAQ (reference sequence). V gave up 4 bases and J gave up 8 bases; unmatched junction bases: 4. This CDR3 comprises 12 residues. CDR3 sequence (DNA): TGTGCCAGCAGCTCCTCAGGGGGGGAAGCTTTCTTT. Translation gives CASSSSGGEAFF.

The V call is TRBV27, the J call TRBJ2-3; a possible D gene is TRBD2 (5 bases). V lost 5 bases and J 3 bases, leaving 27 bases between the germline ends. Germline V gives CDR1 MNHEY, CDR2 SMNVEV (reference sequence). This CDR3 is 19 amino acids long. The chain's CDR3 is CASSPPRVIARLLTDTQYF. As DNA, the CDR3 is TGTGCCAGCAGTCCTCCGAGGGTAATAGCGAGGCTTCTTACAGATACGCAGTATTTT.

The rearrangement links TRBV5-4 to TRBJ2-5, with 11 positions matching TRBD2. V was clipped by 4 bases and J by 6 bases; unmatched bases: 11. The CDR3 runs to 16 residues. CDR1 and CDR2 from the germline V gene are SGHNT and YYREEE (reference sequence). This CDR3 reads CASSNRLAGGSKTQYF. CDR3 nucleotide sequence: TGTGCCAGCAGCAACCGCCTAGCGGGAGGTAGTAAGACCCAGTACTTC. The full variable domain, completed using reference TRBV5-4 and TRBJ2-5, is ETGVTQSPTHLIKTRGQQVTLRCSSQSGHNTVSWYQQALGQGPQFIFQYYREEENGRGNFPPRFSGLQFPNYSSELNVNALELDDSALYLCASSNRLAGGSKTQYFGPGTRLLVL.

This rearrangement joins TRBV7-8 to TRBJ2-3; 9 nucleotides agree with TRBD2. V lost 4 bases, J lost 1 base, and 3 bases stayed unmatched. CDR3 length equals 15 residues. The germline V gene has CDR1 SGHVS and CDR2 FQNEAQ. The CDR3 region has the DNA TGTGCCAGCAGCTCCCAGCGGGGGGGCACAGATACGCAGTATTTT. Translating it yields CASSSQRGGTDTQYF. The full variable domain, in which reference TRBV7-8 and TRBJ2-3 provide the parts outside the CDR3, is GAGVSQSPRYKVAKRGQDVALRCDPISGHVSLFWYQQALGQGPEFLTYFQNEAQLDKSGLPSDRFFAERPEGSVSTLKIQRTQQEDSAVYLCASSSQRGGTDTQYFGPGTRLTVL.

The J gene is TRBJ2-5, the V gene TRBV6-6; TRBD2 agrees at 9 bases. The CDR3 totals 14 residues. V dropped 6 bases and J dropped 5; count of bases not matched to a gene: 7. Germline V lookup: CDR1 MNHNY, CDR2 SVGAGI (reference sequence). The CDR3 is CASSLRGTSETQYF. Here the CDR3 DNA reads TGTGCCAGCAGCCTACGGGGGACTAGCGAGACCCAGTACTTC.

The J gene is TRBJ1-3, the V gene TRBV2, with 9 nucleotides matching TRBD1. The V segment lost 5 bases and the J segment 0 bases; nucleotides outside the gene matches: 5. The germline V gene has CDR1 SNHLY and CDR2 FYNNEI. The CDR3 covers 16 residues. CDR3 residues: CASSIQGADSGNTIYF. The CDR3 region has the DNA TGTGCCAGCAGTATACAGGGGGCGGACTCTGGAAACACCATATATTTT.

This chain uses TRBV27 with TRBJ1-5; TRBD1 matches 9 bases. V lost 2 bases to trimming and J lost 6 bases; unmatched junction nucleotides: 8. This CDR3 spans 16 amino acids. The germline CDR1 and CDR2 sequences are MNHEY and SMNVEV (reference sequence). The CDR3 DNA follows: TGTGCCAGCAGTTTAGGGACAGGGCTAGTGGGTCAGCCCCAGCATTTT. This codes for CASSLGTGLVGQPQHF.

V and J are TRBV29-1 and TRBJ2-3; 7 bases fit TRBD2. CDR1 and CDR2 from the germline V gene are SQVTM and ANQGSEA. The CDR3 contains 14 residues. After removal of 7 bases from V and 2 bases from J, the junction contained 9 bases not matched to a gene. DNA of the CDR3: TGCAGCGCCCGGGTGGCGGGGGTCACAGATACGCAGTATTTT. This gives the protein CSARVAGVTDTQYF.

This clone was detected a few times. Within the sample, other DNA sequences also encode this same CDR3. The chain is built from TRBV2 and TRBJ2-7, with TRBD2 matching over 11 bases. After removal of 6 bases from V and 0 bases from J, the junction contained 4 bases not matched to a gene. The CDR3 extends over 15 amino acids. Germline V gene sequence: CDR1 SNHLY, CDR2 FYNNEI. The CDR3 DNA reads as TGTGCCAGCAGACCCACTAGCGGGGGCTCCTACGAGCAGTACTTC. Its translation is CASRPTSGGSYEQYF.

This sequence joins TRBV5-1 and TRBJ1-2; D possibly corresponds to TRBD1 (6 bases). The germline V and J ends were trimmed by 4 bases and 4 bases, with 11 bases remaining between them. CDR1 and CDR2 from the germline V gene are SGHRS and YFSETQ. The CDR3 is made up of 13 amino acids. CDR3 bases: TGCGCCAGCAGCAACACCAGGGGCTATGGCTACACCTTC. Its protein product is CASSNTRGYGYTF.

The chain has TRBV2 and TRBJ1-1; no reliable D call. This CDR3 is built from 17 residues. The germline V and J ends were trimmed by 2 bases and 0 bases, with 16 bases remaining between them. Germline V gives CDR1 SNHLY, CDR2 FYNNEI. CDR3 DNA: TGTGCCAGCAGTGAATTTATGCCCAAATCAATGAACACTGAAGCTTTCTTT. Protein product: CASSEFMPKSMNTEAFF.

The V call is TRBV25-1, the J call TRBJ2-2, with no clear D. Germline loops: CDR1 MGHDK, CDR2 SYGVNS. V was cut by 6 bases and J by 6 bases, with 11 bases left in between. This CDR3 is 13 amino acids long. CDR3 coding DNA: TGTGCCAGCAGGCAATTGGGCGCCGGGGAGCTGTTTTTT. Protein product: CASRQLGAGELFF.